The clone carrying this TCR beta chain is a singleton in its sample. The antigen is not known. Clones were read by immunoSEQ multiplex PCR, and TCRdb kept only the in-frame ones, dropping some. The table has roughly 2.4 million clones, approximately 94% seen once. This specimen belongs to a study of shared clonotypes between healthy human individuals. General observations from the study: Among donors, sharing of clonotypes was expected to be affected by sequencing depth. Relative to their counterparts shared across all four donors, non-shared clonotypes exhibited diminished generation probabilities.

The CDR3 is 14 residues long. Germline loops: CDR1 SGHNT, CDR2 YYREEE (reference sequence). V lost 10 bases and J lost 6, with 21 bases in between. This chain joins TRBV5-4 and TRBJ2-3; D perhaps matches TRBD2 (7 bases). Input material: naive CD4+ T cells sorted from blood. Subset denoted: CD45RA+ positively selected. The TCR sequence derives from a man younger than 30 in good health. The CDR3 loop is CAFLDRGAGDTQYF. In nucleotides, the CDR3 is TGTGCCTTCCTGGATCGGGGGGCCGGGGATACGCAGTATTTT.